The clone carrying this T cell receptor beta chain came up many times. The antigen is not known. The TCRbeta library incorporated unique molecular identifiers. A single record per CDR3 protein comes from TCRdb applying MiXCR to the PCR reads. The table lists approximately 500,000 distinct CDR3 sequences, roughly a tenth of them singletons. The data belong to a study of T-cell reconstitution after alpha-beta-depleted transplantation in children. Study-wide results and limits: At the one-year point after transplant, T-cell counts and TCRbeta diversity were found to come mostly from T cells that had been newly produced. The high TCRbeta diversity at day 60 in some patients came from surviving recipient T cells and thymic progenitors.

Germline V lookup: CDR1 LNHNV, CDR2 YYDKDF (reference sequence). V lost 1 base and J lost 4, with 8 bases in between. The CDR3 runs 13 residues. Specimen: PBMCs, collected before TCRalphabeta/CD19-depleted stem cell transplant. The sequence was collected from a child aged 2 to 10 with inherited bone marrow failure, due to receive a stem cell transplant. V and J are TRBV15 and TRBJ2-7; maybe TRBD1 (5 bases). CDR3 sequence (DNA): TGTGCCACCAGCAGAGCCCCAGGGTACGAGCAGTACTTC. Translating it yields CATSRAPGYEQYF. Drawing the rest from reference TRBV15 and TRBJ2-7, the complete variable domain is DAMVIQNPRYQVTQFGKPVTLSCSQTLNHNVMYWYQQKSSQAPKLLFHYYDKDFNNEADTPDNFQSRRPNTSFCFLDIRSPGLGDTAMYLCATSRAPGYEQYFGPGTRLTVT.